The 23 T cell receptor beta chains presented below share a single source sample, sequenced in a study of EBV T-cell therapy then PD-1 blockade in nasopharyngeal carcinoma. Sample treatment: AdE1-LMPpoly-expanded autologous EBV-specific T-cell therapy followed by anti-PD-1 nivolumab. Clones were sequenced by immunoSEQ multiplex PCR, and TCRdb holds only the in-frame ones, with some missing. The repertoire holds 19,000 or so clones, with approximately 88% as singletons. Their target antigens are unknown. Specimen: CD8+ T cells from blood, collected at day 0 from a patient whose treatment included autologous EBV-specific T cells and nivolumab. The receptors derive from a man between 35 and 55 years old with nasopharyngeal carcinoma.

J is TRBJ1-4 and V is TRBV7-6; TRBD1 matches at 8 bases. Germline CDR1 and CDR2: SGHVS and FNYEAQ. The V and J ends lost 2 bases and 8 bases, in that order; junction bases with no gene match: 7. CDR3 length: 15 residues. The DNA of the CDR3 is TGTGCCAGCAGCTTACAGGGGGCCCTCGGGGAAAAACTGTTTTTT. Amino acid sequence: CASSLQGALGEKLFF.

This chain links TRBV6-4 with TRBJ2-1, with D possibly being TRBD2 (6 bases). This CDR3 is built from 15 residues. Trimming took 5 bases from V and 7 from J, leaving 18 bases between them. Germline CDR1 and CDR2: MRHNA and SNTAGT. The CDR3 here is CASSMGPEAGNEQFF. In DNA, the CDR3 is TGTGCCAGCAGTATGGGCCCAGAGGCGGGGAATGAGCAGTTCTTC.

The rearrangement links TRBV19 to TRBJ2-7, with 10 bases matching TRBD1. The CDR3 totals 15 residues. Germline V lookup: CDR1 LNHDA, CDR2 SQIVND (reference sequence). Germline trimming cut 4 bases from V and 5 bases from J; bases unmatched to any gene: 8. This chain's CDR3 is CASSKLGQGVHEQYF. The CDR3 DNA is TGTGCCAGTAGTAAACTAGGACAGGGGGTCCACGAGCAGTACTTC.

The V and J genes are TRBV23-1 and TRBJ1-3; TRBD1 might be the D (5 bases). TRBV23-1 is filed as an ORF, its function uncertain. The CDR3 sequence is 16 residues long. V dropped 2 bases and J dropped 0 bases, with 11 bases sitting between them. The CDR3 spells CASSQHRDGSGNTIYF. The CDR3 bases are TGCGCCAGCAGTCAACACCGGGACGGCTCTGGAAACACCATATATTTT.

CDR3 sequence: CASRGRRVTEAFF. CDR3 in DNA: TGTGCCAGCAGAGGACGAAGGGTCACTGAAGCTTTCTTT. V usage is TRBV5-6 and J usage is TRBJ1-1; unclear D gene. Germline values: CDR1 SGHDT, CDR2 YYEEEE. Trimming took 5 bases from V and 4 from J, leaving 12 bases between them. This CDR3 has 13 amino acids.

The table lists this clone with a few counts. The rearrangement joins TRBV4-1 to TRBJ2-7; D gene uncertain. The V and J ends lost 3 bases and 2 bases respectively, with 20 bases between them. CDR1 MGHRA and CDR2 YSYEKL come from the germline V gene. There are 17 residues in the CDR3. CDR3 residues: CASSQYAGSPLAYEQYF. The CDR3 DNA is TGCGCCAGCAGCCAGTACGCCGGGTCCCCATTAGCCTACGAGCAGTACTTC.

The chain recombines TRBV4-3 with TRBJ1-1; 11 nucleotides line up with TRBD1. Unmatched junction bases numbered 4, after V lost 0 bases and J lost 4 bases. The CDR3 runs 16 residues. Germline V lookup: CDR1 LGHNA, CDR2 YSLEER. Written as DNA, the CDR3 is TGCGCCAGCAGCCAAGAACCCGGGACAGGGGGCACTGAAGCTTTCTTT. It encodes CASSQEPGTGGTEAFF.

This clone was seen only a few times. J is TRBJ1-6 and V is TRBV6-5; weak D call: TRBD1 (5 bases). Germline CDR1 and CDR2: MNHEY and SVGAGI. This CDR3 contains 16 residues. Trimming shortened V by 2 bases and J by 7 bases, and 15 bases separated the two germline ends. The CDR3 loop reads CASSYPRGGENSPLHF. The CDR3 DNA sequence: TGTGCCAGCAGTTACCCACGGGGGGGGGAGAATTCACCCCTCCACTTT.

V gene TRBV7-6 combines with J gene TRBJ1-1; TRBD1 might be the D (6 bases). V was pared by 4 bases and J by 1 base, with 7 bases between. The V gene's germline CDR1 is SGHVS and CDR2 FNYEAQ. This CDR3 is 13 amino acids long. The DNA for the CDR3 is TGTGCCAGCAGCTCGACAGGGAACACTGAAGCTTTCTTT. This gives the protein CASSSTGNTEAFF.

V is TRBV18 and J is TRBJ1-6; possible D gene TRBD1, 6 bases. Trimming cost V 8 bases and J 8 bases, with 16 bases left between them. The germline CDR1 and CDR2 sequences are KGHSH and LQKENI. This CDR3 has 14 amino acids. This CDR3 reads CASTEGGRDSPLHF. CDR3 nucleotide sequence: TGTGCCAGCACAGAGGGGGGGCGTGATTCACCCCTCCACTTT.

This sequence joins TRBV3-1 (or the pseudogene TRBV3-2) and TRBJ2-1, with no clear D. Trimming removed 4 bases at V and 5 bases at J, with 9 bases between. CDR1 is LGHDT and CDR2 is YNNKEL in the germline V gene (reference sequence). This CDR3 spans 13 amino acids. Here the CDR3 reads CASSPRKDNEQFF. The CDR3 DNA sequence: TGTGCCAGCAGCCCTAGAAAGGACAATGAGCAGTTCTTC.

The chain has TRBV25-1 and TRBJ2-5; 8 bases are a match to TRBD2. The ends lost 5 bases at V and 4 bases at J; junction bases unmatched: 3. The CDR3 spans 13 residues. Germline CDR1 and CDR2: MGHDK and SYGVNS. In DNA, the CDR3 is TGTGCCAGCAGTCTAGCGGGCGGAGAGACCCAGTACTTC. Amino acid sequence: CASSLAGGETQYF.

In its sample, this clone was seen a few times. The chain has TRBV14 and TRBJ1-2; a weak D match, TRBD1 (5 bases). Trimming took 2 bases from V and 3 from J, leaving 10 bases between them. This CDR3 is built from 14 residues. CDR1 and CDR2 (germline): SGHDN, FVKESK. This chain's CDR3 is CASSQPGGDYGYTF. The CDR3 nucleotides are TGTGCCAGCAGCCAACCGGGGGGGGACTATGGCTACACCTTC.

V is TRBV6-1 and J is TRBJ1-1, with TRBD1 matching over 8 bases. CDR1 MNHNS and CDR2 SASEGT come from the germline V gene. CDR3 length: 15 residues. J gave up 5 bases and V 1 base, and 6 bases lay outside the gene matches. The CDR3 reads CASSEEATGATEAFF. The CDR3 coding sequence is TGTGCCAGCAGTGAAGAAGCGACAGGGGCTACTGAAGCTTTCTTT.

This clone was detected once. The rearrangement uses TRBV7-2 and TRBJ2-7, with D uncertain. CDR1 is SGHTA and CDR2 is FQGNSA in the germline V gene. V was cut by 5 bases and J by 2 bases, with 13 bases left in between. This CDR3 is 14 amino acids long. CDR3 bases: TGTGCCAGCAGCCCCCCGCGGTCCACCTACGAGCAGTACTTC. Amino acid sequence: CASSPPRSTYEQYF.

J is TRBJ2-2 and V is TRBV19; D gene unclear. This CDR3 contains 15 residues. Per the germline V gene, CDR1 is LNHDA and CDR2 is SQIVND (reference sequence). V lost 1 base and J lost 1, with 7 bases in between. As DNA, the CDR3 is TGTGCCAGTAGTATAGTAATAGAGAACACCGGGGAGCTGTTTTTT. Translation gives CASSIVIENTGELFF.

This rearrangement joins TRBV4-1 to TRBJ1-2; TRBD1 aligns across 8 bases. V gave up 6 bases and J gave up 10 bases; unmatched junction bases: 4. This CDR3 region has 11 residues. Germline V gene lookup returns CDR1 MGHRA and CDR2 YSYEKL. This CDR3 is CASSGQGAYTF. The CDR3 DNA is TGCGCCAGCAGTGGACAGGGAGCCTACACCTTC.

V is TRBV10-1 and J is TRBJ2-5, with 7 bases that match TRBD1. The CDR3 loop spans 17 amino acids. CDR1 WNHNN and CDR2 SYGVQD come from the germline V gene (reference sequence). After removal of 10 bases from V and 1 base from J, the junction contained 18 bases not matched to a gene. CDR3 loop: CATLYHLGQSRQETQYF. In nucleotides, the CDR3 is TGCGCCACCCTATACCACTTGGGACAGAGCCGCCAAGAGACCCAGTACTTC.

The CDR3 region is CASSLWGTGQKQYF. CDR3 DNA sequence: TGTGCCAGCAGCTTATGGGGGACAGGGCAAAAGCAGTACTTC. The chain recombines TRBV7-2 with TRBJ2-7; 9 bases are shared with TRBD1. With 2 bases clipped from V and 8 bases from J, the junction kept 7 bases outside the gene matches. The CDR3 extends over 14 amino acids. CDR1 and CDR2 from the germline V gene are SGHTA and FQGNSA.

J is TRBJ1-1 and V is TRBV25-1; 7 bases align to TRBD1. The germline gives CDR1 MGHDK, CDR2 SYGVNS. This CDR3 is built from 15 residues. V gave up 3 bases and J gave up 4 bases; unmatched junction bases: 8. The CDR3 DNA reads TGTGCCAGCAGTGACCCGACAGGGCTGGTCACTGAAGCTTTCTTT. Amino acids: CASSDPTGLVTEAFF. The full variable domain, completed using reference TRBV25-1 and TRBJ1-1, is EADIYQTPRYLVIGTGKKITLECSQTMGHDKMYWYQQDPGMELHLIHYSYGVNSTEKGDLSSESTVSRIRTEHFPLTLESARPSHTSQYLCASSDPTGLVTEAFFGQGTRLTVV.

The V call is TRBV29-1, the J call TRBJ2-7; weak D call: TRBD2 (5 bases). Germline V gene sequence: CDR1 SQVTM, CDR2 ANQGSEA. This CDR3 spans 12 amino acids. Trimming stripped 1 base from V and 3 bases from J, with 7 bases between. CDR3 bases: TGCAGCGTTGAAGGGGAGAACTACGAGCAGTACTTC. Translation gives CSVEGENYEQYF.

The chain uses TRBV5-4 and TRBJ1-4; maybe TRBD1 (5 bases). The CDR3 sequence is 14 residues long. The germline CDR1 and CDR2 sequences are SGHNT and YYREEE (reference sequence). The ends were cut back, 1 base at V and 8 bases at J, with 12 bases in the middle. The CDR3 reads CASSLRGVREKLFF. The CDR3 nucleotides are TGTGCCAGCAGCTTGCGAGGGGTCAGGGAAAAACTGTTTTTT.

The table lists this clone with a few counts. The CDR3 here is CASSSSGGNEQFF. The CDR3 region has the DNA TGTGCCAGCAGCTCCAGCGGGGGGAATGAGCAGTTCTTC. J is TRBJ2-1 and V is TRBV7-3, with 9 bases identical to TRBD2. Germline CDR1 and CDR2: SGHTA and FQGTGA. J was trimmed by 7 bases and V by 4 bases; bases with no gene match: 2. This CDR3 region has 13 residues. The full variable domain, in which reference TRBV7-3 and TRBJ2-1 provide the parts outside the CDR3, is GAGVSQTPSNKVTEKGKYVELRCDPISGHTALYWYRQSLGQGPEFLIYFQGTGAADDSGLPNDRFFAVRPEGSVSTLKIQRTERGDSAVYLCASSSSGGNEQFFGPGTRLTVL.